This T cell receptor beta chain was observed in a study of cytomegalovirus exposure and HLA in healthy donors. The V gene's germline CDR1 is SEHNR and CDR2 FQNEAQ (reference sequence). The ends lost 5 bases at V and 3 bases at J; junction bases unmatched: 9. The length of the CDR3 is 15 residues. In the PCR, 60 Vbeta and 13 Jbeta primers were used. Here immunoSEQ multiplex PCR was the method, and the copy in TCRdb shows in-frame clones only, minus some. Among approximately 130,000 clones, about two thirds were seen once, and the ten largest hold roughly 3%. The V gene is TRBV7-9, the J gene TRBJ1-2, with 7 bases lining up with TRBD1. Specimen: PBMCs. The clonotype originates from an older woman in good health and CMV-seropositive. CDR3 nucleotides: TGTGCCAGCAGCCCCACTCAGGGGGGCGACTATGGCTACACCTTC. Protein product: CASSPTQGGDYGYTF.